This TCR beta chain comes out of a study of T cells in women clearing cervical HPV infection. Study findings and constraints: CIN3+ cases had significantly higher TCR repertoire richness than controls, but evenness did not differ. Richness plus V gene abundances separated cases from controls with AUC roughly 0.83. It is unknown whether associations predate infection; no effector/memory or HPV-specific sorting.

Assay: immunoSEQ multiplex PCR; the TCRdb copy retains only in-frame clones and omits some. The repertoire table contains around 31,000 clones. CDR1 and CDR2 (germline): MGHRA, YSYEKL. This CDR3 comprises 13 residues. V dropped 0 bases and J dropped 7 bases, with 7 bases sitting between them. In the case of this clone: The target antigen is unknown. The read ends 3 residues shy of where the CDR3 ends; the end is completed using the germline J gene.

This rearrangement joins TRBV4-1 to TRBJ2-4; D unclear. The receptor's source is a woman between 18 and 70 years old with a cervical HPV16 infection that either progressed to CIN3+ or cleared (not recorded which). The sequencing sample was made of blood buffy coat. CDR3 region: CASSQDTKNIQYF. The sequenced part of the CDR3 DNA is TGCGCCAGCAGCCAAGATACTAAGAACATT.